This T cell receptor beta chain was sequenced for a study of T cells in Graves' hyperthyroidism and ophthalmopathy. The CDR3 is made up of 14 amino acids. CDR1 and CDR2 from the germline V gene are SGHNT and YYREEE (reference sequence). J gave up 2 bases and V 6 bases, and 6 bases lay outside the gene matches. Using RNA transcripts as the source, TCR beta CDR3 regions were amplified. HTBI primers were the set used in a first-round RT-PCR of the TCR CDR3. TCRdb re-analysed the multiplex PCR reads in MiXCR, keeping a single row per CDR3 protein. The sample shows 350,000 to 450,000 distinct CDR3 sequences, approximately 15% of them seen only once.

Material for sequencing was blood. V usage is TRBV5-4 and J usage is TRBJ2-3; 7 nucleotides agree with TRBD2. This receptor was obtained from a woman aged 55-70 years with Graves' hyperthyroidism. CDR3 residues: CASNAAGPTDTQYF. For the CDR3, the DNA is TGTGCCAGCAACGCAGCGGGGCCCACAGATACGCAGTATTTT. The whole variable domain, filled in from reference TRBV5-4 and TRBJ2-3, reads ETGVTQSPTHLIKTRGQQVTLRCSSQSGHNTVSWYQQALGQGPQFIFQYYREEENGRGNFPPRFSGLQFPNYSSELNVNALELDDSALYLCASNAAGPTDTQYFGPGTRLTVL.